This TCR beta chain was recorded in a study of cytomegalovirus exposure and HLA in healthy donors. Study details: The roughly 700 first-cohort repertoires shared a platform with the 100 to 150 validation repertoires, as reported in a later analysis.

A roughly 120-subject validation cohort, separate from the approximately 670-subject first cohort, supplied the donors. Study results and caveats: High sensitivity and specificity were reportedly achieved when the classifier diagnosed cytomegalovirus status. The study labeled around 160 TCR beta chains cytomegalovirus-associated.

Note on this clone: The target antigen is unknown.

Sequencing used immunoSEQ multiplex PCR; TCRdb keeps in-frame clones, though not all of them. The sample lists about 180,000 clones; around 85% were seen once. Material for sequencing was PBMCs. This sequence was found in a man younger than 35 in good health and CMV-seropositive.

CDR3 residues: CASNNGGRQYPEAFF. The CDR3 nucleotides read TGTGCCAGTAATAATGGCGGGAGACAGTACCCTGAAGCTTTCTTT. This chain connects TRBV19 to TRBJ1-1; D is perhaps TRBD1 (5 bases). The CDR3 consists of 15 residues. Trimming took 7 bases from V and 6 from J, leaving 21 bases between them. Germline CDR1 reads LNHDA; CDR2 reads SQIVND (reference sequence).